This T cell receptor (beta chain) was obtained from a study of T-cell memory formation after mild COVID-19. About the study: Across donors, TCR clusters were largely donor specific.

About this clonotype itself: The antigen is not known.

The CDR3 contains 16 residues. V was pared by 6 bases and J by 2 bases, with 4 bases of the junction left unmatched. CDR1 and CDR2 (germline): SGHTA, FQGNSA. cDNA libraries for TCR alpha and TCR beta, carrying sample barcodes and UMIs, came from 5'RACE with constant-segment primers. Using its own MiXCR run on the 5' RACE reads, TCRdb lists one record per CDR3 protein. The data hold about 350,000 distinct CDR3 sequences, with roughly an eighth observed a single time. Study-wide results and limits: CD8+ contracting clones occupied EMRA, while CD4+ ones occupied mainly CM and EM. Clones shrinking between day 15 and 85 showed a balanced CD4/CD8 split, and those that grew later tilted toward CD4+.

The origin of this receptor is a man aged 18 to 29 who had mild COVID-19 (a few samples of this study predate the infection). Cell type and time point are not known. Source material: PBMCs or a T cell subset sorted from them (not recorded which). The chain joins TRBV7-2 to TRBJ2-6; 10 bases fit TRBD1. CDR3 loop: CASSWTGGPGANVLTF. The CDR3 DNA sequence: TGTGCCAGCAGTTGGACAGGGGGTCCTGGGGCCAACGTCCTGACTTTC.